This T cell receptor (beta chain) was found in a study of blood T cell repertoires in COVID-19. About the research overall: T cells, B-cell-depleted T cells, or PBMCs provided the cDNA or gDNA that served as material.

Here immunoSEQ multiplex PCR was the method, and the copy in TCRdb shows in-frame clones only, minus some. Among roughly 450,000 clones listed, roughly 87% were seen once. The ends lost 0 bases at V and 6 bases at J; junction bases unmatched: 8. The CDR3 has 15 residues. The germline CDR1 and CDR2 sequences are LGHNT and FRNRAP. The cohort comprised adults aged roughly 18 to 95 years residing in some 24 US areas. Cohorts were determined from participant-reported clinical history. Two negative PCRs, clearance, or symptom resolution had been documented for recovered Cohort 3 donors. This clonotype was sampled from a man between 18 and 35 years old who had recovered from COVID-19. The sample consisted of PBMCs or T cells enriched from blood (not recorded which). The chain has TRBV12-5 and TRBJ2-7; TRBD1 matches at 7 bases. The CDR3 reads CASGLVHRGRAEQYF. CDR3 DNA sequence: TGTGCTAGTGGTTTGGTACACAGGGGACGGGCCGAGCAGTACTTC.